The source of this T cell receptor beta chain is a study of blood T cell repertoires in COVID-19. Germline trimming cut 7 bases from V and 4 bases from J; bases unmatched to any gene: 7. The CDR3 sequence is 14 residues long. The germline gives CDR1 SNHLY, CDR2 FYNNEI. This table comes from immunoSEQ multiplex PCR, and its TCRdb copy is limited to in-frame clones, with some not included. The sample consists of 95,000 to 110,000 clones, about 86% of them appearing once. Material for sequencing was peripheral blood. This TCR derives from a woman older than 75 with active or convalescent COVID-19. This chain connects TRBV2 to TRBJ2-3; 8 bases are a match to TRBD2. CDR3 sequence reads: CASKVRGGADTQYF. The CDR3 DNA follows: TGTGCCAGCAAGGTTCGGGGGGGCGCAGATACGCAGTATTTT.